Below, 23 T cell receptor beta chains from the same sample are listed, as sequenced in a study of blood T cell repertoires in COVID-19. Sequenced by immunoSEQ multiplex PCR; TCRdb stores in-frame clones only, minus some. The data contain about 320,000 clones, about 91% of them singletons. The sequenced sample consisted of peripheral blood. These receptors were obtained from a woman younger than 45 with COVID-19, enrolled during active disease.

The chain couples TRBV18 to TRBJ2-1; D may be TRBD1 (7 bases). Germline V gives CDR1 KGHSH, CDR2 LQKENI. The CDR3 length is 15 residues. The V and J ends lost 1 base and 6 bases respectively, with 13 bases between them. CDR3 residues: CASSPQQGEANEQFF. DNA for the CDR3: TGTGCCAGCTCACCACAGCAGGGGGAGGCCAATGAGCAGTTCTTC.

Comments on this clone: Given a much more abundant clone one base away, this may be a read error. This rearrangement joins TRBV11-1 to TRBJ2-2, with D unclear. Germline V CDR1 and CDR2: SGHAT, FQDESV (reference sequence). V shed 6 bases and J shed 3 bases, with 5 bases lying between them. The CDR3 contains 12 residues. CDR3 in amino acids: CASSSDTGELFF. The CDR3, as DNA: TGTGCCAGCAGTTCGGACACCGGGGAGCTGTTTTTT. Filled out from reference TRBV11-1 and TRBJ2-2, the complete variable domain reads EAEVAQSPRYKITEKSQAVAFWCDPISGHATLYWYRQILGQGPELLVQFQDESVVDDSQLPKDRFSAERLKGVDSTLKIQPAELGDSAMYLCASSSDTGELFFGEGSRLTVL.

The CDR3 sequence is CASSPSRDRHTGELFF. The DNA for the CDR3 is TGTGCCAGCAGCCCATCCCGGGACAGACACACCGGGGAGCTGTTTTTT. The chain combines TRBV7-6 with TRBJ2-2; TRBD1 agrees at 7 bases. The J segment lost 3 bases and the V segment lost 5 bases, leaving 9 bases of the junction unmatched. Germline V lookup: CDR1 SGHVS, CDR2 FNYEAQ. The CDR3 totals 16 residues.

This clone showed up just once. The chain recombines TRBV11-3 with TRBJ1-1, with 7 bases that match TRBD1. This CDR3 contains 15 residues. The trim removed 3 bases at V and 4 bases at J, leaving 8 bases unmatched. Per germline, CDR1 SGHNT and CDR2 YENEEA. Here the CDR3 reads CASSFPTGQRTEAFF. CDR3 DNA sequence: TGTGCCAGCAGCTTTCCGACAGGGCAGCGCACTGAAGCTTTCTTT.

This rearrangement joins TRBV7-8 to TRBJ1-1; 8 bases line up with TRBD1. After removal of 5 bases from V and 0 bases from J, the junction contained 2 bases not matched to a gene. The CDR3 runs 14 residues. Germline-derived CDR1 and CDR2 are SGHVS and FQNEAQ. The CDR3: CASSPRGLNTEAFF. The CDR3 DNA follows: TGTGCCAGCAGCCCCAGGGGGCTGAACACTGAAGCTTTCTTT.

V usage is TRBV11-2 and J usage is TRBJ1-1, with 7 bases matching TRBD1. Per the germline V gene, CDR1 is SGHAT and CDR2 is FQNNGV. The J segment lost 1 base and the V segment lost 1 base, leaving 3 bases of the junction unmatched. The CDR3 totals 15 residues. The CDR3 spells CASSLGAGGNTEAFF. The CDR3 DNA reads TGTGCCAGCAGCTTAGGGGCAGGGGGGAACACTGAAGCTTTCTTT.

Comment on this clone: The sample contains more than one DNA sequence encoding this CDR3. The chain uses TRBV27 and TRBJ1-3; a possible D gene is TRBD1 (6 bases). Germline lookup yields CDR1 MNHEY and CDR2 SMNVEV (reference sequence). The V end was cut by 6 bases, the J end by 1 base, with 10 bases between. The CDR3 has 14 amino acids. Written as DNA, the CDR3 is TGTGCCAGCAGCCTCAGGGGTTCTGGAAACACCATATATTTT. This codes for CASSLRGSGNTIYF.

Note on this clone: Different DNA sequences within this sample yield the same CDR3. This rearrangement joins TRBV5-1 to TRBJ1-4; 7 bases align to TRBD1. This CDR3 region has 14 residues. Germline-derived CDR1 and CDR2 are SGHRS and YFSETQ. V was clipped by 2 bases and J by 2 bases; unmatched bases: 0. CDR3 region: CASSFRGTNEKLFF. CDR3 sequence (DNA): TGCGCCAGCAGCTTCAGGGGGACTAATGAAAAACTGTTTTTT. Full variable domain (outside the CDR3, taken from reference TRBV5-1 and TRBJ1-4): KAGVTQTPRYLIKTRGQQVTLSCSPISGHRSVSWYQQTPGQGLQFLFEYFSETQRNKGNFPGRFSGRQFSNSRSEMNVSTLELGDSALYLCASSFRGTNEKLFFGSGTQLSVL.

V and J are TRBV23-1 and TRBJ2-5, with 9 bases aligning to TRBD1. TRBV23-1 falls under the ORF class, with uncertain function. V trimming: 9 bases; J trimming: 3 bases; junction bases outside the gene matches: 5. This CDR3 spans 13 amino acids. The CDR3 loop reads CARARDREETQYF. The CDR3 nucleotides read TGCGCCAGGGCAAGGGACAGGGAAGAGACCCAGTACTTC.

The chain has TRBV19 and TRBJ1-1, with D uncertain. V was trimmed by 4 bases and J by 0 bases, leaving 18 bases between them. Per the germline V gene, CDR1 is LNHDA and CDR2 is SQIVND (reference sequence). There are 17 residues in the CDR3. The CDR3 sequence: CASSNLTRTGMNTEAFF. The DNA for the CDR3 is TGTGCCAGTAGTAACCTAACCCGGACGGGAATGAACACTGAAGCTTTCTTT.

This chain's CDR3 is CASTQGVGLGEAFF. In DNA, the CDR3 is TGTGCCAGCACTCAAGGGGTAGGGCTAGGTGAAGCTTTCTTT. J is TRBJ1-1 and V is TRBV2; a possible D gene is TRBD1 (5 bases). This CDR3 region has 14 residues. CDR1 and CDR2 from the germline V gene are SNHLY and FYNNEI. V lost 7 bases to trimming and J lost 7 bases, with 19 bases between them.

The CDR3 reads CASGLASPTDTQYF. CDR3 coding DNA: TGTGCTAGTGGTTTGGCTAGCCCAACAGATACGCAGTATTTT. This chain links TRBV12-5 with TRBJ2-3; maybe TRBD2 (5 bases). Germline values: CDR1 LGHNT, CDR2 FRNRAP. CDR3 length equals 14 residues. Deletions cut 1 base from V and 3 bases from J, with 8 bases between.

The genes are TRBV9 and TRBJ2-5; TRBD2 matches 15 bases. The germline gives CDR1 SGDLS, CDR2 YYNGEE. Trimming removed 3 bases from V and 1 base from J; junction bases left unmatched: 7. The CDR3 consists of 18 residues. In nucleotides, the CDR3 is TGTGCCAGCAGCGCAGGACTAGCGGGGGGGCTGCGCCAAGAGACCCAGTACTTC. Protein sequence: CASSAGLAGGLRQETQYF.

The CDR3: CASSVSGGASDTQYF. For the CDR3, the DNA is TGTGCCAGCAGCGTAAGCGGGGGGGCCTCAGATACGCAGTATTTT. This chain links TRBV9 with TRBJ2-3; 10 bases fit TRBD2. The CDR3 spans 15 residues. CDR1 and CDR2 (germline): SGDLS, YYNGEE. J was trimmed by 4 bases and V by 1 base; bases with no gene match: 3. The full variable domain, completed using reference TRBV9 and TRBJ2-3, is DSGVTQTPKHLITATGQRVTLRCSPRSGDLSVYWYQQSLDQGLQFLIQYYNGEERAKGNILERFSAQQFPDLHSELNLSSLELGDSALYFCASSVSGGASDTQYFGPGTRLTVL.

The J gene is TRBJ2-1, the V gene TRBV4-1; tentative D call: TRBD2 (5 bases). The CDR3 covers 12 residues. V lost 1 base to trimming and J lost 12 bases, with 10 bases between them. CDR1 and CDR2 (germline): MGHRA, YSYEKL. The CDR3 sequence is CASSQGGLGQFF. The DNA for the CDR3 is TGCGCCAGCAGCCAAGGAGGACTCGGGCAGTTCTTC.

This rearrangement joins TRBV4-3 to TRBJ1-6; 7 nucleotides align to TRBD1. Germline values: CDR1 LGHNA, CDR2 YSLEER. J was trimmed by 10 bases and V by 1 base; bases with no gene match: 10. The CDR3 consists of 16 residues. CDR3 region: CASSQGPTGVESPLHF. CDR3 DNA: TGCGCCAGCAGCCAAGGGCCCACAGGGGTGGAATCACCCCTCCACTTT.

The J gene is TRBJ2-3, the V gene TRBV14, with 11 bases fitting TRBD2. Germline V lookup: CDR1 SGHDN, CDR2 FVKESK. J gave up 5 bases and V 6 bases, and 10 bases lay outside the gene matches. The length of the CDR3 is 16 residues. The CDR3, as DNA: TGTGCCAGCAGACTAGGGAGTAGCGGGGGGGGAGATACGCAGTATTTT. As protein: CASRLGSSGGGDTQYF.

This chain uses TRBV7-9 with TRBJ1-2; TRBD1 matches 9 bases. The CDR3 has 15 residues. Germline CDR1 is SEHNR and CDR2 is FQNEAQ (reference sequence). The trim removed 5 bases at V and 8 bases at J, leaving 12 bases unmatched. The CDR3: CASSTLGQGGTGYTF. The CDR3 DNA reads as TGTGCCAGCAGCACCCTGGGACAGGGTGGGACGGGCTACACCTTC.

J is TRBJ2-3 and V is TRBV11-2, with 8 bases that match TRBD2. The germline V gene has CDR1 SGHAT and CDR2 FQNNGV. V lost 5 bases and J lost 2; bases outside the gene matches: 3. This CDR3 comprises 14 residues. This CDR3 reads CASSPGLVTDTQYF. The CDR3 DNA reads as TGTGCCAGCAGCCCGGGACTAGTCACAGATACGCAGTATTTT.

This CDR3 reads CASSPVNGGSGYTF. The CDR3, as DNA: TGTGCCAGCAGCCCAGTTAATGGGGGGAGCGGCTACACCTTC. This chain uses TRBV6-5 with TRBJ1-2; possible D gene TRBD1, 5 bases. Germline V gives CDR1 MNHEY, CDR2 SVGAGI. Trimming stripped 6 bases from V and 8 bases from J, with 19 bases between. This CDR3 contains 14 residues.

V usage is TRBV6-5 and J usage is TRBJ1-1; possible D gene TRBD1, 6 bases. From germline, CDR1 is MNHEY and CDR2 SVGAGI. Trimming left V 7 bases short and J 1 base short, with 7 bases between. There are 12 residues in the CDR3. The CDR3 DNA reads as TGTGCCAGCAAGACAGGGAACACTGAAGCTTTCTTT. Translating gives CASKTGNTEAFF.

This clone occurred once. The chain recombines TRBV27 with TRBJ2-7, with 8 bases lining up with TRBD2. V gave up 6 bases and J gave up 0 bases; unmatched junction bases: 4. Germline V lookup: CDR1 MNHEY, CDR2 SMNVEV (reference sequence). The CDR3 covers 14 residues. CDR3 in DNA: TGTGCCAGCAGAAGGCGGGGGGACTCCTACGAGCAGTACTTC. It translates to CASRRRGDSYEQYF.

The V gene is TRBV30, the J gene TRBJ2-1; D is possibly TRBD1 (6 bases). Germline V lookup: CDR1 GTSNPN, CDR2 SVGIG (reference sequence). This CDR3 has 12 residues. Deletions cut 7 bases from V and 7 bases from J, with 14 bases between. The CDR3 nucleotides are TGTGCCTTCGGACAGTTTGGGAATGAGCAGTTCTTC. Protein sequence: CAFGQFGNEQFF.